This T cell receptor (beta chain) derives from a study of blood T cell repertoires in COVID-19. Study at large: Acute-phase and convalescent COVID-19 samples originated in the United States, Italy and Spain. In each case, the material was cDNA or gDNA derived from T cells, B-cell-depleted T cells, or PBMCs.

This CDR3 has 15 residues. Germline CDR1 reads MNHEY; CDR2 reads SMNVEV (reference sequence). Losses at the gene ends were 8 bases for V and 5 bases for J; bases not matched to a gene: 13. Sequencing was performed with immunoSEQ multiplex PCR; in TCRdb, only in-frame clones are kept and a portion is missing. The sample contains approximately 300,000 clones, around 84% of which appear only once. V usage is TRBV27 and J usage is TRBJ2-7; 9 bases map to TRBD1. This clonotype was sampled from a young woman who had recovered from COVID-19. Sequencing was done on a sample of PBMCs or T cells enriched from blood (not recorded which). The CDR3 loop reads CASGPRDREANEQYF. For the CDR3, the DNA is TGTGCCAGCGGCCCCAGGGACAGGGAGGCCAACGAGCAGTACTTC.